These T cell receptor beta chains were read from a single sample in a study of T cells in lung cancer brain metastases. Only in-frame clones appear in the TCRdb table, and some are missing; sequencing was by immunoSEQ multiplex PCR. The table records about 1,200 clones, approximately 86% of them present only once. Sequencing was performed on tumor tissue from a brain metastasis. All receptors come from a woman aged 60 to 75 with non-small cell lung cancer that had spread to the brain. CDR3s include the opening cysteine and the closing phenylalanine or tryptophan.

length	V	J	CDR3
13	TRBV6-5	TRBJ2-3	CASGTSGTDTQYF
13	TRBV15	TRBJ1-2	CATSRGGQTGYTF
15	TRBV5-1	TRBJ1-2	CASSSRDRGDYGYTF
14	TRBV29-1	TRBJ2-1	CSVTLAGKSDEQFF
15	TRBV7-9	TRBJ2-5	CASSLWDGGIETQYF
16	TRBV4-3	TRBJ2-6	CASSQFTGTGANVLTF
11	TRBV12-5	TRBJ1-2	CASGFGERASF
14	TRBV9	TRBJ2-7	CASSVATPTDEQYF
14	TRBV6-5	TRBJ2-3	CASSYAGSTDTQYF
13	TRBV2	TRBJ1-1	CASHRTLNTEAFF
15	TRBV5-4	TRBJ2-7	CASSPGTGSSYEQYF
14	TRBV10-3	TRBJ2-5	CAISESTDQETQYF
13	TRBV6-5	TRBJ2-5	CASSWLGEETQYF
9	TRBV20-1	TRBJ2-2	CSAPGELFF
15	TRBV9	TRBJ2-7	CASSTRDGETYEQYF
16	TRBV7-8	TRBJ2-4	CASSAIGGQGSFIQYF
14	TRBV5-1	TRBJ1-4	CASSYGQGREKLFF
15	TRBV5-1	TRBJ1-2	CASSLAGVPGYGYTF
15	TRBV30	TRBJ1-2	CAWSRTGGLLVGYTF
18	TRBV19	TRBJ2-7	CASSIEKEGDRGPYEQYF
13	TRBV29-1	TRBJ1-2	CSVDSEAYYGYTF
14	TRBV28	TRBJ2-3	CASTPRPGSDTQYF
15	TRBV7-2	TRBJ2-5	CASSSQQGSYETQYF
16	TRBV14	TRBJ2-7	CASSQDPWDRGDEQYF
14	TRBV7-3	TRBJ2-1	CASSLRAGGNEQFF
15	TRBV9	TRBJ2-7	CASSVGSSASYEQYF
13	TRBV5-6	TRBJ1-1	CASSLWANTEAFF